Below are 31 T cell receptor beta chains sequenced from a single sample in a study of control samples from healthy donors and cancer patients. Method: immunoSEQ multiplex PCR; TCRdb's copy keeps in-frame clones and lacks some. This table holds more than 95,000 clones, 88% found once. Sequencing was done on a sample of blood. These receptors all come from a woman in her 70s in good health.

The chain links TRBV24-1 to TRBJ1-4; no definite D call. The CDR3 has 16 amino acids. The V end lost 4 bases, the J end lost 10 bases, and 21 bases lay between the germline ends. Looked up from germline, CDR1 is KGHDR and CDR2 is SFDVKD. The CDR3 region is CATSDPNPGGYRKLFF. CDR3 coding DNA: TGTGCCACCAGTGACCCCAACCCGGGAGGGTATCGAAAACTGTTTTTT.

This chain uses TRBV10-3 with TRBJ2-7; 7 bases agree with TRBD1. Looked up from germline, CDR1 is ENHRY and CDR2 is SYGVKD. This CDR3 region has 14 residues. The ends lost 5 bases at V and 5 bases at J; junction bases unmatched: 9. The chain's CDR3 is CAISPDRDDHEQYF. The CDR3 DNA follows: TGTGCCATCAGTCCCGACAGGGATGACCACGAGCAGTACTTC.

V and J are TRBV24-1 and TRBJ2-1; a possible D gene is TRBD2 (5 bases). Germline CDR1 reads KGHDR; CDR2 reads SFDVKD. The CDR3 is 13 amino acids. V lost 4 bases to trimming and J lost 7 bases, with 10 bases between them. CDR3 protein: CATSEGTRNEQFF. CDR3 bases: TGTGCCACCAGTGAAGGCACTAGAAATGAGCAGTTCTTC.

This clone was seen only a few times. This chain uses TRBV5-1 with TRBJ2-7; unclear D gene. Germline CDR1 SGHRS, CDR2 YFSETQ. Trimming stripped 2 bases from V and 0 bases from J, with 12 bases between. The CDR3 covers 15 residues. The CDR3 DNA reads TGCGCCAGCAGCTTCGATAGAGTAGTCTCCTACGAGCAGTACTTC. It specifies CASSFDRVVSYEQYF.

The rearrangement links TRBV19 to TRBJ1-2; D possibly corresponds to TRBD1 (5 bases). The CDR3 loop spans 14 amino acids. Germline V gives CDR1 LNHDA, CDR2 SQIVND (reference sequence). Deletions cut 5 bases from V and 2 bases from J, with 12 bases between. The DNA of the CDR3 is TGTGCCAGTAGTCCCTTTGGGGGAAACTATGGCTACACCTTC. It translates to CASSPFGGNYGYTF.

This clone has only one observation. The chain joins TRBV29-1 to TRBJ1-4; 9 bases are shared with TRBD1. The CDR3 is 14 residues long. CDR1 and CDR2 from the germline V gene are SQVTM and ANQGSEA. V shed 6 bases, J shed 8 bases, and the junction held 10 bases outside the gene matches. Here the CDR3 reads CSVLSGTGREKLFF. The CDR3 bases are TGCAGCGTACTTTCCGGGACAGGGCGGGAAAAACTGTTTTTT.

The V gene is TRBV7-3, the J gene TRBJ2-1; D gene ambiguous. Trimming took 0 bases from V and 9 from J, leaving 9 bases between them. There are 13 residues in the CDR3. Germline V CDR1 and CDR2: SGHTA, FQGTGA. CDR3 in DNA: TGTGCCAGCAGCTTAACTGGGGATGGTGAGCAGTTCTTC. Translated: CASSLTGDGEQFF.

This chain joins TRBV19 and TRBJ1-1, with D perhaps matching TRBD1 (5 bases). The germline V gene encodes CDR1 LNHDA and CDR2 SQIVND (reference sequence). CDR3 length: 13 residues. V lost 5 bases and J lost 4, with 11 bases in between. DNA for the CDR3: TGTGCCAGTAGTCTCAGGGTAGCCACTGAAGCTTTCTTT. This translates into CASSLRVATEAFF.

V and J are TRBV18 and TRBJ1-2, with D unresolved. Germline loops: CDR1 KGHSH, CDR2 LQKENI. The CDR3 length is 13 residues. Trimming took off 6 bases at V and 3 bases at J, with 11 bases between the two ends. CDR3 nucleotide sequence: TGTGCCAGCTCGCTCGACGGCGACTATGGCTACACCTTC. Protein product: CASSLDGDYGYTF.

This clone occurred once. The chain uses TRBV19 and TRBJ2-1; D is perhaps TRBD1 or TRBD2 (5 bases each). Germline values: CDR1 LNHDA, CDR2 SQIVND (reference sequence). Trimming took 1 base from V and 0 from J, leaving 13 bases between them. CDR3 length equals 17 residues. The CDR3 here is CASSIGGWGPSYNEQFF. In DNA form, the CDR3 reads TGTGCCAGTAGTATAGGGGGGTGGGGACCCTCCTACAATGAGCAGTTCTTC.

This clone was counted a single time. J is TRBJ2-5 and V is TRBV9; possible D gene TRBD1, 6 bases. Germline V gene sequence: CDR1 SGDLS, CDR2 YYNGEE. The CDR3 runs 14 residues. V lost 0 bases, J lost 6 bases, and 12 bases lay in between. CDR3 nucleotide sequence: TGTGCCAGCAGCGTAGGCAGGGGCGGGCAGACCCAGTACTTC. It specifies CASSVGRGGQTQYF.

V usage is TRBV5-1 and J usage is TRBJ2-4; D call uncertain. V was cut by 2 bases and J by 2 bases, with 8 bases left in between. The germline V gene has CDR1 SGHRS and CDR2 YFSETQ. The CDR3 extends over 14 amino acids. This chain's CDR3 is CASSFAQTKNIQYF. DNA of the CDR3: TGCGCCAGCAGCTTCGCCCAAACCAAAAACATTCAGTACTTC.

This chain uses TRBV5-1 with TRBJ1-4; 9 positions match TRBD1. Germline CDR1 and CDR2: SGHRS and YFSETQ. The CDR3 is 14 amino acids. V lost 6 bases to trimming and J lost 7 bases; unmatched junction nucleotides: 7. Here the CDR3 reads CASNTGGRGEKLFF. CDR3 bases: TGCGCCAGCAATACAGGGGGCCGGGGTGAAAAACTGTTTTTT.

J is TRBJ1-1 and V is TRBV2; 7 nucleotides agree with TRBD1. Germline CDR1 and CDR2: SNHLY and FYNNEI. The CDR3 consists of 14 residues. V lost 6 bases to trimming and J lost 4 bases; unmatched junction nucleotides: 8. The CDR3 loop is CASSAGGGSTEAFF. The DNA for the CDR3 is TGTGCCAGCAGCGCAGGGGGAGGGAGCACTGAAGCTTTCTTT.

This chain connects TRBV11-2 to TRBJ2-7, with D maybe TRBD2 (6 bases). CDR1 is SGHAT and CDR2 is FQNNGV in the germline V gene. V lost 5 bases and J lost 0, with 11 bases in between. The CDR3 runs 14 residues. The CDR3 nucleotides are TGTGCCAGCAGCCCAATGCGGGGCTCCTACGAGCAGTACTTC. Protein sequence: CASSPMRGSYEQYF.

This chain links TRBV7-2 with TRBJ2-5; TRBD2 might be the D (7 bases). CDR1 is SGHTA and CDR2 is FQGNSA in the germline V gene. Deletions cut 1 base from V and 5 bases from J, with 14 bases between. CDR3 size: 15 residues. The CDR3 DNA is TGTGCCAGCAGCTTAGATCGGGGGGCAGGGGAGACCCAGTACTTC. It translates to CASSLDRGAGETQYF. The full variable domain, with the rest looked up from reference TRBV7-2 and TRBJ2-5, is GAGVSQSPSNKVTEKGKDVELRCDPISGHTALYWYRQSLGQGLEFLIYFQGNSAPDKSGLPSDRFSAERTGGSVSTLTIQRTQQEDSAVYLCASSLDRGAGETQYFGPGTRLLVL.

This clone showed up just once. The J gene is TRBJ1-1, the V gene TRBV5-1, with no clear D. Germline CDR1 is SGHRS and CDR2 is YFSETQ. CDR3 length: 14 residues. Between the trimmed V and J ends, which lost 0 bases and 4 bases, there was a span of 10 bases. For the CDR3, the DNA is TGCGCCAGCAGCTTGGTGTTAGGGCCCACTGAAGCTTTCTTT. It yields the protein CASSLVLGPTEAFF. Full variable domain (outside the CDR3, taken from reference TRBV5-1 and TRBJ1-1): KAGVTQTPRYLIKTRGQQVTLSCSPISGHRSVSWYQQTPGQGLQFLFEYFSETQRNKGNFPGRFSGRQFSNSRSEMNVSTLELGDSALYLCASSLVLGPTEAFFGQGTRLTVV.

The chain recombines TRBV5-6 with TRBJ1-2; 11 nucleotides align to TRBD1. The CDR3 spans 15 residues. J lost 2 bases, V lost 4 bases, and 4 bases had no gene match. CDR1 and CDR2 from the germline V gene are SGHDT and YYEEEE. CDR3 in DNA: TGTGCCAGCAGCGCCAGGGACAGGGGGAACTATGGCTACACCTTC. As protein: CASSARDRGNYGYTF.

The CDR3 sequence is CASRGASNEQFF. The CDR3 nucleotides read TGTGCCAGCAGAGGGGCTAGTAATGAGCAGTTCTTC. This chain connects TRBV3-1 (or the pseudogene TRBV3-2) to TRBJ2-1; D is perhaps TRBD1 (5 bases). CDR1 and CDR2 from the germline V gene are LGHDT and YNNKEL (reference sequence). The length of the CDR3 is 12 residues. The V and J ends lost 6 bases and 7 bases respectively, with 10 bases between them.

This chain connects TRBV3-1 (or the pseudogene TRBV3-2) to TRBJ2-5; maybe TRBD1 (5 bases). Germline CDR1 and CDR2: LGHDT and YNNKEL (reference sequence). Between the trimmed V and J ends, which lost 4 bases and 5 bases, there was a span of 14 bases. The CDR3 spans 14 residues. The CDR3: CASSPSSAGETQYF. In nucleotides, the CDR3 is TGTGCCAGCAGCCCTTCCTCCGCAGGGGAGACCCAGTACTTC.

The V gene is TRBV27, the J gene TRBJ2-7; perhaps TRBD2 as D (7 bases). From germline, CDR1 is MNHEY and CDR2 SMNVEV (reference sequence). With 6 bases removed from V and 4 bases from J, the gap between germline ends came to 13 bases. There are 13 residues in the CDR3. CDR3: CASRTAGAYEQYF. In nucleotides, the CDR3 is TGTGCCAGCAGAACGGCGGGGGCGTACGAGCAGTACTTC.

The CDR3 reads CASNPNHRRTNYGYTF. The CDR3 nucleotides read TGTGCCAGTAATCCAAACCACAGGAGGACGAACTATGGCTACACCTTC. The chain employs TRBV19 and TRBJ1-2, with D possibly TRBD1 on 5 matching bases. CDR3 length: 16 amino acids. V was shortened by 7 bases and J by 2 bases, with 20 bases between the two germline ends. Germline V gene data show CDR1 as LNHDA and CDR2 as SQIVND (reference sequence).

J is TRBJ2-3 and V is TRBV5-1; unclear D gene. The V end was cut by 0 bases, the J end by 2 bases, with 10 bases between. The CDR3 runs to 15 residues. From germline, CDR1 is SGHRS and CDR2 YFSETQ. In DNA form, the CDR3 reads TGCGCCAGCAGCTTGGACACCCAGGCCACAGATACGCAGTATTTT. Translation gives CASSLDTQATDTQYF.

The rearrangement links TRBV12-3 or TRBV12-4 to TRBJ2-3; D not resolved. The CDR3 spans 12 residues. Trimming removed 2 bases from V and 6 bases from J, with 6 bases in between. This CDR3 is CASSLLADTQYF. DNA for the CDR3: TGTGCCAGCAGTTTATTGGCCGATACGCAGTATTTT.

The chain employs TRBV2 and TRBJ2-3; 7 positions agree with TRBD2. The CDR3 has 12 amino acids. The V segment lost 8 bases and the J segment 3 bases; nucleotides outside the gene matches: 2. The germline CDR1 and CDR2 sequences are SNHLY and FYNNEI. The CDR3 here is CASWGGTDTQYF. CDR3 coding DNA: TGTGCCAGCTGGGGGGGAACAGATACGCAGTATTTT.

The chain is built from TRBV5-6 and TRBJ2-1, with 10 bases identical to TRBD2. Trimming cost V 3 bases and J 6 bases; bases outside gene matches: 3. The CDR3 loop spans 14 amino acids. Per the germline V gene, CDR1 is SGHDT and CDR2 is YYEEEE. CDR3 residues: CASSSRTSGNEQFF. CDR3 DNA: TGTGCCAGCAGCTCACGGACTAGCGGCAATGAGCAGTTCTTC.

The V and J genes are TRBV5-4 and TRBJ2-3; a weak D match, TRBD2 (5 bases). The V gene's germline CDR1 is SGHNT and CDR2 YYREEE (reference sequence). CDR3 length equals 15 residues. Trimming took off 3 bases at V and 1 base at J, with 12 bases between the two ends. The CDR3 DNA reads TGTGCCAGCAGCTCCCCTGCCGGGGGCACAGATACGCAGTATTTT. Amino acid sequence: CASSSPAGGTDTQYF.

This chain joins TRBV15 and TRBJ1-1, with a weak D call TRBD1 (6 bases). This CDR3 comprises 13 residues. The germline V gene has CDR1 LNHNV and CDR2 YYDKDF (reference sequence). The V and J ends lost 5 bases and 2 bases respectively, with 9 bases between them. CDR3 nucleotides: TGTGCCACCAGCCCCAGGGGCAACACTGAAGCTTTCTTT. Residues: CATSPRGNTEAFF. Filled out from reference TRBV15 and TRBJ1-1, the complete variable domain reads DAMVIQNPRYQVTQFGKPVTLSCSQTLNHNVMYWYQQKSSQAPKLLFHYYDKDFNNEADTPDNFQSRRPNTSFCFLDIRSPGLGDTAMYLCATSPRGNTEAFFGQGTRLTVV.

This clone was detected only once. The gene calls are TRBV29-1 and TRBJ1-1, with D tentatively TRBD1 (5 bases). Trimming took off 7 bases at V and 0 bases at J, with 12 bases between the two ends. This CDR3 contains 13 residues. Germline-derived CDR1 and CDR2 are SQVTM and ANQGSEA. CDR3 amino acids: CSATGTLNTEAFF. The CDR3 bases are TGCAGCGCCACCGGGACTTTGAACACTGAAGCTTTCTTT.

The rearrangement joins TRBV5-8 to TRBJ1-5; D is perhaps TRBD1 (6 bases). The CDR3 runs to 15 residues. Per germline, CDR1 SGHTS and CDR2 YDEGEE. V shed 0 bases and J shed 5 bases, with 12 bases lying between them. The CDR3 loop reads CASSLVAGAYQPQHF. For the CDR3, the DNA is TGTGCCAGCAGCTTGGTGGCAGGGGCTTATCAGCCCCAGCATTTT.

V is TRBV5-1 and J is TRBJ2-5, with 9 bases matching TRBD1. Trimming removed 4 bases from V and 6 bases from J; junction bases left unmatched: 13. This CDR3 has 16 residues. Germline V CDR1 and CDR2: SGHRS, YFSETQ. DNA for the CDR3: TGCGCCAGCAGCCCGCAACCGGGACAGGGTTTACAGACCCAGTACTTC. Translation gives CASSPQPGQGLQTQYF. Full variable domain (rest looked up from reference TRBV5-1 and TRBJ2-5): KAGVTQTPRYLIKTRGQQVTLSCSPISGHRSVSWYQQTPGQGLQFLFEYFSETQRNKGNFPGRFSGRQFSNSRSEMNVSTLELGDSALYLCASSPQPGQGLQTQYFGPGTRLLVL.